The rows below give T cell receptor beta chains drawn from one sample of a study of Ad26.COV2.S vaccination and SARS-CoV-2 variants. Measured with immunoSEQ multiplex PCR; TCRdb has only the in-frame clones, and not every one. The sample lists about 680,000 clones, more than 80% occurring once. The sample was peripheral blood, taken in a trial of Ad26.COV2.S vaccine versus placebo. Source of these receptors: a person between 18 and 65 years old who received the Ad26.COV2.S COVID-19 vaccine or a placebo. Each CDR3 is given with its conserved first and last residue. A D gene is named only where the DNA matches it firmly. Some rows mark clone size as missing; the rest say once, few, many or name a class of expanded clone.

J gene: TRBJ1-2
V gene: TRBV5-6
clone size: once
D gene: .
CDR3 protein: CASSLGWGYTF
CDR3 DNA: TGTGCCAGCAGCTTGGGCTGGGGCTACACCTTC

J gene: TRBJ2-3
V gene: TRBV6-6
clone size: once
D gene: TRBD2
CDR3 protein: CASSYLAGVTDTQYF
CDR3 DNA: TGTGCCAGCAGTTACCTGGCGGGGGTCACAGATACGCAGTATTTT

J gene: TRBJ1-6
V gene: TRBV18
clone size: .
D gene: TRBD1
CDR3 protein: CASSPFGTVNSPLHF
CDR3 DNA: TGTGCCAGCTCACCATTTGGGACAGTGAATTCACCCCTCCACTTT

J gene: TRBJ2-7
V gene: TRBV23-1
clone size: .
D gene: TRBD2
CDR3 protein: CASSLATSGGPLFEQYF
CDR3 DNA: TGCGCCAGCAGTCTTGCGACTAGCGGGGGACCCCTCTTCGAGCAGTACTTC

J gene: TRBJ2-7
V gene: TRBV5-1
clone size: .
D gene: .
CDR3 protein: CASSLGGGEHEQYF
CDR3 DNA: TGCGCCAGCAGCTTGGGTGGAGGAGAGCACGAGCAGTACTTC

J gene: TRBJ2-7
V gene: TRBV11-2
clone size: .
D gene: .
CDR3 protein: CASSLLNRDSYEQYF
CDR3 DNA: TGTGCCAGCAGCCTACTTAATAGGGATTCCTACGAGCAGTACTTC

J gene: TRBJ1-4
V gene: TRBV29-1
clone size: .
D gene: .
CDR3 protein: CSVELGASTNEKLFF
CDR3 DNA: TGCAGCGTTGAATTGGGAGCTTCAACTAATGAAAAACTGTTTTTT

J gene: TRBJ2-2
V gene: TRBV6-4
clone size: .
D gene: TRBD1
CDR3 protein: CASKEQGDTGELFF
CDR3 DNA: TGTGCCAGCAAGGAACAGGGGGACACCGGGGAGCTGTTTTTT

J gene: TRBJ1-2
V gene: TRBV3-1/TRBV3-2
clone size: .
D gene: .
CDR3 protein: CASSLEAGANYGYTF
CDR3 DNA: TGTGCCAGCAGCCTGGAGGCAGGGGCAAACTATGGCTACACCTTC

J gene: TRBJ2-1
V gene: TRBV7-2
clone size: .
D gene: TRBD2
CDR3 protein: CASSFSSGDQIF
CDR3 DNA: TGTGCCAGCAGCTTCTCTAGCGGGGACCAGATCTTC

J gene: TRBJ2-7
V gene: TRBV5-4
clone size: .
D gene: TRBD1
CDR3 protein: CASSLGGGQGTYEQYF
CDR3 DNA: TGTGCCAGCAGCTTGGGGGGGGGACAGGGAACCTACGAGCAGTACTTC

J gene: TRBJ1-2
V gene: TRBV7-9
clone size: .
D gene: .
CDR3 protein: CASSPVRGANYGYTF
CDR3 DNA: TGTGCCAGCAGCCCAGTGAGAGGGGCTAACTATGGCTACACCTTC

J gene: TRBJ2-5
V gene: TRBV30
clone size: .
D gene: .
CDR3 protein: CAWSRRLQETQYF
CDR3 DNA: TGTGCCTGGAGTCGGCGTCTCCAAGAGACCCAGTACTTC

J gene: TRBJ2-3
V gene: TRBV9
clone size: .
D gene: .
CDR3 protein: CASSVGRQDPTDTQYF
CDR3 DNA: TGTGCCAGCAGCGTAGGCCGACAGGACCCCACAGATACGCAGTATTTT

J gene: TRBJ1-1
V gene: TRBV7-2
clone size: .
D gene: .
CDR3 protein: CASSPGGNTEAFF
CDR3 DNA: TGTGCCAGCAGCCCAGGTGGGAACACTGAAGCTTTCTTT

J gene: TRBJ1-5
V gene: TRBV19
clone size: .
D gene: TRBD1
CDR3 protein: CATLPGQLNQPQHF
CDR3 DNA: TGTGCCACCCTTCCGGGACAGCTTAATCAGCCCCAGCATTTT

J gene: TRBJ1-5
V gene: TRBV7-9
clone size: .
D gene: .
CDR3 protein: CASSLPGGGQPQHF
CDR3 DNA: TGTGCCAGCAGCTTGCCGGGGGGCGGTCAGCCCCAGCATTTT

J gene: TRBJ2-7
V gene: TRBV5-6
clone size: few
D gene: TRBD2
CDR3 protein: CASSSLLASSYEQYF
CDR3 DNA: TGTGCCAGCAGCTCCTTACTAGCGTCCTCCTACGAGCAGTACTTC

J gene: TRBJ1-3
V gene: TRBV5-4
clone size: .
D gene: .
CDR3 protein: CASSRGAPSGNTIYF
CDR3 DNA: TGTGCCAGCAGTCGGGGGGCTCCGTCTGGAAACACCATATATTTT

J gene: TRBJ2-1
V gene: TRBV14
clone size: .
D gene: TRBD2
CDR3 protein: CASSQDGGSSLSEQFF
CDR3 DNA: TGTGCCAGCAGCCAAGACGGGGGGTCCTCTTTGAGTGAGCAGTTCTTC

J gene: TRBJ2-7
V gene: TRBV30
clone size: .
D gene: .
CDR3 protein: CAWSPGTAFYEQYF
CDR3 DNA: TGTGCCTGGAGTCCCGGGACCGCCTTCTACGAGCAGTACTTC

J gene: TRBJ1-3
V gene: TRBV6-6
clone size: .
D gene: .
CDR3 protein: CASRRGVAGNTIYF
CDR3 DNA: TGTGCCAGCAGGAGGGGAGTCGCTGGAAACACCATATATTTT

J gene: TRBJ2-5
V gene: TRBV6-5
clone size: .
D gene: TRBD1
CDR3 protein: CASRDRGSETQYF
CDR3 DNA: TGTGCCAGCCGAGACAGGGGCAGTGAGACCCAGTACTTC

J gene: TRBJ2-4
V gene: TRBV30
clone size: .
D gene: TRBD1
CDR3 protein: CAWSEVTGRAKNIQYF
CDR3 DNA: TGTGCCTGGAGTGAAGTGACAGGGAGAGCCAAAAACATTCAGTACTTC

J gene: TRBJ1-2
V gene: TRBV5-1
clone size: .
D gene: .
CDR3 protein: CASSLGVGTLYGYTF
CDR3 DNA: TGCGCCAGCAGCTTGGGGGTCGGGACTCTCTACGGCTACACCTTC

J gene: TRBJ2-5
V gene: TRBV11-3
clone size: .
D gene: TRBD1
CDR3 protein: CASSLGTEETQYF
CDR3 DNA: TGTGCCAGCAGCCTCGGGACAGAAGAGACCCAGTACTTC

J gene: TRBJ2-7
V gene: TRBV3-1/TRBV3-2
clone size: .
D gene: .
CDR3 protein: CASSAGRQKYF
CDR3 DNA: TGTGCCAGCAGCGCGGGGAGACAGAAGTACTTC

J gene: TRBJ2-6
V gene: TRBV11-2
clone size: .
D gene: .
CDR3 protein: CASSPQGTLSGANVLTF
CDR3 DNA: TGTGCCAGCAGCCCACAGGGCACCCTCTCTGGGGCCAACGTCCTGACTTTC

J gene: TRBJ1-4
V gene: TRBV5-4
clone size: .
D gene: .
CDR3 protein: CASSLGTGFNEKLFF
CDR3 DNA: TGTGCCAGCAGCTTAGGAACAGGGTTTAATGAAAAACTGTTTTTT

J gene: TRBJ1-5
V gene: TRBV18
clone size: .
D gene: .
CDR3 protein: CASSPRGDQPQHF
CDR3 DNA: TGTGCCAGCTCCCCGCGTGGGGATCAGCCCCAGCATTTT

J gene: TRBJ2-3
V gene: TRBV4-1
clone size: .
D gene: TRBD2
CDR3 protein: CASSQGLAGRDTQYF
CDR3 DNA: TGCGCCAGCAGCCAAGGACTAGCGGGGCGGGATACGCAGTATTTT

J gene: TRBJ2-3
V gene: TRBV11-2
clone size: once
D gene: .
CDR3 protein: CASSFSRQAQTGTDTQYF
CDR3 DNA: TGTGCCAGCAGCTTTTCTCGTCAGGCCCAGACGGGCACAGATACGCAGTATTTT

J gene: TRBJ1-3
V gene: TRBV9
clone size: few
D gene: TRBD1
CDR3 protein: CASSETGAGNTIYF
CDR3 DNA: TGTGCCAGCAGCGAAACAGGGGCCGGAAACACCATATATTTT

J gene: TRBJ1-4
V gene: TRBV6-5
clone size: .
D gene: TRBD1
CDR3 protein: CASSYNRGSSEKLFF
CDR3 DNA: TGTGCCAGCAGTTACAACAGGGGAAGTAGTGAAAAACTGTTTTTT

J gene: TRBJ2-2
V gene: TRBV6-5
clone size: .
D gene: .
CDR3 protein: CASSYPDSTGELFF
CDR3 DNA: TGTGCCAGCAGTTACCCGGACAGCACCGGGGAGCTGTTTTTT

J gene: TRBJ1-1
V gene: TRBV5-4
clone size: once
D gene: .
CDR3 protein: CASGRPGGTEAFF
CDR3 DNA: TGTGCCAGCGGCAGACCGGGGGGCACTGAAGCTTTCTTT

J gene: TRBJ2-1
V gene: TRBV5-4
clone size: .
D gene: .
CDR3 protein: CASSLAASHEQFF
CDR3 DNA: TGTGCCAGCAGCTTGGCCGCCTCCCATGAGCAGTTCTTC

J gene: TRBJ2-5
V gene: TRBV2
clone size: .
D gene: TRBD1
CDR3 protein: CASRDRGETQYF
CDR3 DNA: TGTGCCAGCAGGGACAGGGGAGAGACCCAGTACTTC